The present T cell receptor beta chain was sequenced within a study of OX40 agonist ivuxolimab in advanced cancers. Study overall: Participants, 82.7% male, averaged roughly 60 years of age, ranging from roughly 23 to 80.

About this clone itself: Antigen specificity is unknown.

TCRdb keeps only in-frame clones here, not all; method: immunoSEQ multiplex PCR. Of about 96,000 clones listed, less than 95% are singletons. Germline lookup yields CDR1 DFQATT and CDR2 SNEGSKA (reference sequence). The CDR3 sequence is 10 residues long. The V end lost 5 bases, the J end lost 3 bases, and 5 bases lay between the germline ends. Findings and caveats of the study: Low normalized clonal expansion also occurred in some nonresponding patients. The mean number of expanded clones was higher in CD8+ T cells than in CD4+.

Any history of autoimmune disease or systemic immunosuppression disqualified patients. The V gene is TRBV20-1, the J gene TRBJ2-7; D is undetermined. This clonotype originated in an adult with an advanced solid tumor such as melanoma, head and neck, liver or kidney cancer. Sequencing was performed on CD4+ or CD8+ T cells sorted from blood, taken in a trial of the OX40 agonist ivuxolimab. The CDR3 DNA reads TGCAGTGCTTTCGACTACGAGCAGTACTTC. Translation gives CSAFDYEQYF.